This entry lists 15 T cell receptor beta chains sequenced from one sample in a study of CD8 T cells in ankylosing spondylitis (dated by TCRdb to the late 2010s). Paper-wide results and their limitations: Blood from ankylosing spondylitis patients appeared to be characterized by a TCR beta motif composed of eight highly homologous amino acid variants.

For these TCRs, the target antigens are not known. Library preparation was by 5' RACE. The data were produced on an Illumina HiSeq 2500. In TCRdb, the public reads were trimmed at Q25 with fastp and aligned with MiXCR, with productive beta chains retained. Entries that share a CDR3 protein sequence are merged under the most common genes and DNA. This sample gives under 850,000 distinct CDR3 sequences in total; around a fifth of them show up just once. Clones ranked in the top ten supply under 20% of the sample. The sample comprised blood, either unsorted or a sorted T cell fraction (not recorded which). The receptor source for this set is a male donor with ankylosing spondylitis.

The V and J genes are TRBV11-3 and TRBJ2-1; D ambiguous. Trimming removed 5 bases from V and 2 bases from J, with 13 bases in between. Germline CDR1 and CDR2: SGHNT and YENEEA. The CDR3 totals 15 residues. CDR3 amino acids: CASSLIVLTYNEQFF. The CDR3 nucleotides read TGTGCCAGCAGCCTCATAGTCCTCACCTACAATGAGCAGTTCTTC.

This clonotype appeared many times. The J gene is TRBJ2-1, the V gene TRBV4-1; 8 bases line up with TRBD2. CDR3 size: 15 residues. CDR1 and CDR2 from the germline V gene are MGHRA and YSYEKL. With V trimmed by 4 bases and J by 4 bases, 6 bases remained unmatched. The CDR3 region is CASSPIAGLYNEQFF. In DNA, the CDR3 is TGCGCCAGCAGCCCTATAGCGGGACTTTACAATGAGCAGTTCTTC.

This rearrangement joins TRBV7-9 to TRBJ2-2; D call uncertain. Germline assignment: CDR1 SEHNR and CDR2 FQNEAQ (reference sequence). This CDR3 spans 13 amino acids. V lost 5 bases to trimming and J lost 6 bases, with 10 bases between them. The CDR3: CASSLPSSGELFF. The DNA for the CDR3 is TGTGCCAGCAGCCTCCCAAGCTCCGGGGAGCTGTTTTTT.

The table lists this clonotype with a few counts. The chain recombines TRBV20-1 with TRBJ2-3; no definite D call. V was shortened by 5 bases and J by 0 bases, with 12 bases between the two germline ends. Germline CDR1 is DFQATT and CDR2 is SNEGSKA (reference sequence). The CDR3 loop spans 14 amino acids. This CDR3 is CSASPIGSTDTQYF. For the CDR3, the DNA is TGCAGTGCTTCTCCAATTGGGAGCACAGATACGCAGTATTTT.

The V and J genes are TRBV6-5 and TRBJ2-2; 8 bases map to TRBD2. With V trimmed by 3 bases and J by 7 bases, 13 bases remained unmatched. The CDR3 has 17 amino acids. Germline CDR1 is MNHEY and CDR2 is SVGAGI. CDR3 nucleotides: TGTGCCAGCAGTTATAATCGGGGTAGCGGGGTTGTCGGGGAGCTGTTTTTT. Its translation is CASSYNRGSGVVGELFF.

This clonotype was picked up a small number of times. The chain uses TRBV9 and TRBJ2-1; TRBD2 agrees at 7 bases. The CDR3 length is 15 residues. Germline loops: CDR1 SGDLS, CDR2 YYNGEE. The V and J ends lost 3 bases and 6 bases, in that order; junction bases with no gene match: 9. The CDR3 spells CASSGRLAGVNEQFF. The CDR3 bases are TGTGCCAGCAGCGGTCGACTAGCAGGTGTCAATGAGCAGTTCTTC.

This clonotype was picked up a small number of times. The CDR3 loop is CSARGLRGRNQPQHF. The DNA for the CDR3 is TGCAGTGCTAGAGGTCTCAGGGGGAGGAATCAGCCCCAGCATTTT. The chain is built from TRBV20-1 and TRBJ1-5; the match to TRBD1 covers 7 bases. V gave up 1 base and J gave up 4 bases; unmatched junction bases: 7. This CDR3 has 15 amino acids. The V gene's germline CDR1 is DFQATT and CDR2 SNEGSKA (reference sequence).

The J gene is TRBJ2-1, the V gene TRBV12-3 or TRBV12-4; TRBD1 matches at 8 bases. With 6 bases clipped from V and 7 bases from J, the junction kept 11 bases outside the gene matches. The CDR3 totals 15 residues. DNA of the CDR3: TGTGCCAGCAGGGTACAGGGGGGAGGTGGGAATGAGCAGTTCTTC. Translation gives CASRVQGGGGNEQFF.

This clonotype turned up a few times. CDR3: CASSADNYGYTF. The CDR3 DNA sequence: TGTGCCAGCAGCGCCGATAACTATGGCTACACCTTC. The gene calls are TRBV7-9 and TRBJ1-2; D unclear. The CDR3 has 12 amino acids. The V end was cut by 5 bases, the J end by 1 base, with 5 bases between. The germline V gene has CDR1 SEHNR and CDR2 FQNEAQ (reference sequence).

The chain links TRBV5-5 to TRBJ2-3; no clear D. CDR3 length equals 15 residues. Germline CDR1 is SGHKS and CDR2 is YYEKEE (reference sequence). The ends were cut back, 0 bases at V and 6 bases at J, with 14 bases in the middle. DNA of the CDR3: TGTGCCAGCAGCTTGGGACTGACGCCACCCGATACGCAGTATTTT. It encodes CASSLGLTPPDTQYF.

This clonotype came up many times. The rearrangement joins TRBV4-1 to TRBJ2-2; 7 bases agree with TRBD1. V shed 1 base and J 1 base; nucleotides not matched to a gene: 3. CDR1 and CDR2 (germline): MGHRA, YSYEKL. This CDR3 region has 16 residues. The CDR3 DNA reads as TGCGCCAGCAGCCAAGGTCGGACAGGGAACACCGGGGAGCTGTTTTTT. It is translated as CASSQGRTGNTGELFF.

The V and J genes are TRBV5-5 and TRBJ1-6; 8 nucleotides agree with TRBD1. After removal of 3 bases from V and 7 bases from J, the junction contained 9 bases not matched to a gene. Germline V gives CDR1 SGHKS, CDR2 YYEKEE (reference sequence). The CDR3 extends over 16 amino acids. The CDR3, as DNA: TGTGCCAGCAGCTCTCAGGGGGCCATAAAGAATTCACCCCTCCACTTT. It codes for CASSSQGAIKNSPLHF. The entire variable domain, with the rest obtained from reference TRBV5-5 and TRBJ1-6, is as follows: DAGVTQSPTHLIKTRGQQVTLRCSPISGHKSVSWYQQVLGQGPQFIFQYYEKEERGRGNFPDRFSARQFPNYSSELNVNALLLGDSALYLCASSSQGAIKNSPLHFGNGTRLTVT.

The CDR3 loop is CASSPKANYGYTF. The DNA of the CDR3 is TGTGCCAGCAGCCCCAAGGCTAACTATGGCTACACCTTC. The chain employs TRBV28 and TRBJ1-2; no reliable D call. Between the trimmed V and J ends, which lost 6 bases and 0 bases, there was a span of 8 bases. Germline V lookup: CDR1 MDHEN, CDR2 SYDVKM. The CDR3 extends over 13 amino acids.

This clonotype was observed a handful of times. The V and J genes are TRBV5-5 and TRBJ2-1; 8 positions agree with TRBD2. Trimming cost V 6 bases and J 7 bases; bases outside gene matches: 18. The CDR3 loop spans 17 amino acids. CDR1 SGHKS and CDR2 YYEKEE come from the germline V gene (reference sequence). The chain's CDR3 is CASTADLMLAGRNEQFF. The DNA for the CDR3 is TGTGCCAGCACCGCGGATTTGATGTTAGCGGGACGTAATGAGCAGTTCTTC.

This clonotype was counted only a few times. The chain links TRBV20-1 to TRBJ2-7, with 9 bases that match TRBD1. This CDR3 contains 15 residues. The germline V gene encodes CDR1 DFQATT and CDR2 SNEGSKA (reference sequence). J gave up 2 bases and V 0 bases, and 5 bases lay outside the gene matches. The CDR3 DNA sequence: TGCAGTGCTAGAGATGTCAGGACAGGGGCCTACGAGCAGTACTTC. It codes for CSARDVRTGAYEQYF.